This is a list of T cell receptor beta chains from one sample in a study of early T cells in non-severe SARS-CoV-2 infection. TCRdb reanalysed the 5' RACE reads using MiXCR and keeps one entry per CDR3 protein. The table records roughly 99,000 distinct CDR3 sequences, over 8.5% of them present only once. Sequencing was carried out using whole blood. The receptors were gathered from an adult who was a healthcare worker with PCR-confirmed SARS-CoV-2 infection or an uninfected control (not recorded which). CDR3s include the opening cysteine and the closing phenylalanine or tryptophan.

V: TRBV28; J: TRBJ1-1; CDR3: CASRAGGEGNTEAFF
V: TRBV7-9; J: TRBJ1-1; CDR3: CASSVGQGDTEAFF
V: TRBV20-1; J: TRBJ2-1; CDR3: CSARDRWLAGLTEGLF
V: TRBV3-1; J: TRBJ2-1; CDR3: CASSPSYYNEQFF
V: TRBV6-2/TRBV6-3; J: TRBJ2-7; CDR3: CASTQGGVYEQYF
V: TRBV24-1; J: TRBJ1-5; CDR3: CATSVPNQPQHF
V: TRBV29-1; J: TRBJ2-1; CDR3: CSVAGTSGSWYNEQFF
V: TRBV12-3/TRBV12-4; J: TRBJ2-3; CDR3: CASSLANDGDTQYF
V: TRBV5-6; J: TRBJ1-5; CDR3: CASSLLGGSNQPQHF
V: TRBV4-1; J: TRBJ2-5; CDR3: CASRSGPQETQYF
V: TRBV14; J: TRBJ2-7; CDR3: CASSQDTSYEQYF
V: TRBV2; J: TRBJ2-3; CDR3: CASRLQGAGQYF
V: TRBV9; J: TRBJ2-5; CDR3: CASSVGTPGTQYF
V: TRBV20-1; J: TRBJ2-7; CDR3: CSASVGRTYEQYF
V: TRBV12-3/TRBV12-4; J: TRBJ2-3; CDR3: CASRIGLAGRTDTQYF
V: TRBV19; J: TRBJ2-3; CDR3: CASRDRGASTDTQYF
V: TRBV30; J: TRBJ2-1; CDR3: CACRPESAPEQFF
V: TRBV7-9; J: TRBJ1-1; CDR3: CASSSRDPVAFF
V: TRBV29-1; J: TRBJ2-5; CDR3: CSATLTGFVAQYF
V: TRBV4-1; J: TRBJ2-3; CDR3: CASSPGTSLGTDTQYF
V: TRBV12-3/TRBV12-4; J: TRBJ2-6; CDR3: CASNRGVGSSGANVLTF
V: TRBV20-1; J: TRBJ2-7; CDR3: CSARRGQGEQYF
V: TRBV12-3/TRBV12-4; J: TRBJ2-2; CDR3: CASSNQQGDIGELFF
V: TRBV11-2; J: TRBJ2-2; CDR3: CASSRNSGSRTGELFF
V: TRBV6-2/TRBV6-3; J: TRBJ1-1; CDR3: CASNQPDLNTEAFF
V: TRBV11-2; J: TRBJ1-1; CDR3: CASSLPWRATEAFF
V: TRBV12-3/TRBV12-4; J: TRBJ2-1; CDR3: CASSLGGRAFNEQFF
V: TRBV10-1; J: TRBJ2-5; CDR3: CARAGTSGQETQYF
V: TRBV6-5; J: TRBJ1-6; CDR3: CASSYGTNLYNSPLHF
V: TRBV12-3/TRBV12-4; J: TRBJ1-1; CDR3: CASSSHGTGNTEAFF
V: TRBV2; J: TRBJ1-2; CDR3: CASSVTVYGYTF
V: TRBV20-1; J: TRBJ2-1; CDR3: CSAKGLAGEKEQFF
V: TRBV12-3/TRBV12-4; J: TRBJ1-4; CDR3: CASSFHGLKAEKLFF
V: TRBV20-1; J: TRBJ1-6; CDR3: CSARQDSSYNSPLHF
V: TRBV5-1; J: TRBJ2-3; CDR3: CASSPFRGPTDTQYF
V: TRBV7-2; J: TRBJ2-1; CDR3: CASSGRTVLSPNAEQFF
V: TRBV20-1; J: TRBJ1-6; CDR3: CSARSDSSESPLHF
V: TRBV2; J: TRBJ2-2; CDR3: CASSRTGNSRELFF
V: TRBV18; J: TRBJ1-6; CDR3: CASSRTGGNSPLHF
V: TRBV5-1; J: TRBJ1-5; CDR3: CASSVGQGAIRNQPQHF
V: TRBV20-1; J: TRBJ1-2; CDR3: CSALDGPMEGYGYTF
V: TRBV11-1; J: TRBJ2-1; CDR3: CASSLRGQRAYNEQFF
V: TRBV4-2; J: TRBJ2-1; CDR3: CASSQDLGQGAYNEQFF
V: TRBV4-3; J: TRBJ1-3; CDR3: CASSRTPGNTIYF
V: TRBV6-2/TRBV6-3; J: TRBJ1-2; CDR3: CASSYSYPGDYGYTF
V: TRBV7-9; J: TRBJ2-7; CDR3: CASSLVQAGEQYF
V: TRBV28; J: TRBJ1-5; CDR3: CASSLGDRHQPQHF
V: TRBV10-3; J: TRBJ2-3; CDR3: CAISGEDVTATQYF
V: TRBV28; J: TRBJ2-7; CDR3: CASSLVAGVREQYF
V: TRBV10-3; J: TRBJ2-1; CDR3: CAIRLAGESNEQFF
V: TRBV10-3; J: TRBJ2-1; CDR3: CAIRTTSGINEQFF
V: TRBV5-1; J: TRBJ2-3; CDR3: CASSWSGRAQTDTQYF
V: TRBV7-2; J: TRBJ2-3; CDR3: CASSLSEVPTDTQYF